A single sample gave rise to the 30 T cell receptor beta chains below, sequenced in a study of blood T cell repertoires in COVID-19. Assay used: immunoSEQ multiplex PCR; TCRdb lists only in-frame clones, some missing. The table has roughly 120,000 clones, less than 85% seen once. Sequencing was carried out using peripheral blood. The source of these receptors is a man aged 50 to 60 with acute or convalescent COVID-19.

V and J are TRBV29-1 and TRBJ1-3, with no clear D. The CDR3 spans 11 residues. CDR1 SQVTM and CDR2 ANQGSEA come from the germline V gene. V was cut by 3 bases and J by 4 bases, with 4 bases left in between. The CDR3 bases are TGCAGCGTTGAGAGGGGAAACACCATATATTTT. This gives the protein CSVERGNTIYF.

The rearrangement joins TRBV19 to TRBJ1-1, with D unresolved. The CDR3 runs 13 residues. Germline V gives CDR1 LNHDA, CDR2 SQIVND (reference sequence). The germline V and J ends were trimmed by 2 bases and 4 bases, with 8 bases remaining between them. CDR3 bases: TGTGCCAGTAGTATAAAGAGGCGCACTGAAGCTTTCTTT. It codes for CASSIKRRTEAFF.

The chain employs TRBV6-5 and TRBJ1-1; no clear D gene. The CDR3 is 13 residues long. V shed 7 bases and J shed 4 bases, with 13 bases lying between them. Germline assignment: CDR1 MNHEY and CDR2 SVGAGI. Here the CDR3 reads CASTWGGLTEAFF. The CDR3 DNA reads TGTGCCAGCACTTGGGGTGGACTCACTGAAGCTTTCTTT.

The genes are TRBV3-1 (or the pseudogene TRBV3-2) and TRBJ2-7, with TRBD2 identical over 9 bases. The length of the CDR3 is 14 residues. The junction had 4 bases not matched to a gene; V was cut back by 2 bases and J by 5 bases. The V gene's germline CDR1 is LGHDT and CDR2 YNNKEL (reference sequence). CDR3 in DNA: TGTGCCAGCAGCCAACTAGCGGGGATTAACGAGCAGTACTTC. Its translation is CASSQLAGINEQYF.

The chain uses TRBV4-1 and TRBJ1-1, with D possibly being TRBD1 (5 bases). From germline, CDR1 is MGHRA and CDR2 YSYEKL. The CDR3 totals 14 residues. V was pared by 3 bases and J by 1 base, with 9 bases between. This chain's CDR3 is CASSQDIGNTEAFF. The CDR3 nucleotides read TGCGCCAGCAGCCAGGACATTGGGAACACTGAAGCTTTCTTT.

In its sample, this clone was seen once. Other DNA sequences within the sample encode an identical CDR3. The rearrangement joins TRBV20-1 to TRBJ1-1; D is perhaps TRBD1 (5 bases). Trimming removed 5 bases from V and 2 bases from J, with 6 bases in between. Germline assignment: CDR1 DFQATT and CDR2 SNEGSKA (reference sequence). The CDR3 has 11 amino acids. The CDR3 DNA sequence: TGCAGTGCTCAGGGTAACACTGAAGCTTTCTTT. Translated, it gives CSAQGNTEAFF.

This chain links TRBV29-1 with TRBJ2-3; 9 bases match TRBD1. With 7 bases clipped from V and 5 bases from J, the junction kept 4 bases outside the gene matches. Germline lookup yields CDR1 SQVTM and CDR2 ANQGSEA. The CDR3 is 12 amino acids. The CDR3, as DNA: TGCAGCGGAGGGACAGGGAAAGATACGCAGTATTTT. Translation: CSGGTGKDTQYF.

The chain has TRBV27 and TRBJ2-7; 7 bases are shared with TRBD1. V dropped 4 bases and J dropped 3; count of bases not matched to a gene: 6. CDR1 MNHEY and CDR2 SMNVEV come from the germline V gene (reference sequence). This CDR3 is built from 14 residues. The CDR3 protein is CASSWGTEGYEQYF. CDR3 in DNA: TGTGCCAGCAGTTGGGGGACAGAGGGCTACGAGCAGTACTTC.

The chain has TRBV5-1 and TRBJ2-5; D not certain. Germline V gene lookup returns CDR1 SGHRS and CDR2 YFSETQ. This CDR3 spans 15 amino acids. V shed 0 bases and J shed 2 bases, with 11 bases lying between them. DNA of the CDR3: TGCGCCAGCAGCTTGGAGTACGCGACTCAAGAGACCCAGTACTTC. It encodes CASSLEYATQETQYF.

This clone was counted a few times. The V call is TRBV2, the J call TRBJ2-7; 10 bases are a match to TRBD2. Per the germline V gene, CDR1 is SNHLY and CDR2 is FYNNEI. This CDR3 comprises 16 residues. The V segment lost 2 bases and the J segment 6 bases; nucleotides outside the gene matches: 10. The CDR3: CASSETRSGRYVEQYF. For the CDR3, the DNA is TGTGCCAGCAGTGAAACCCGTAGCGGGAGGTACGTCGAGCAGTACTTC.

The gene calls are TRBV5-1 and TRBJ1-1, with D hard to call. Germline values: CDR1 SGHRS, CDR2 YFSETQ. V was cut by 0 bases and J by 1 base, with 10 bases left in between. The CDR3 runs 15 residues. CDR3 DNA sequence: TGCGCCAGCAGCTTGGACGGGGTTTCGAACACTGAAGCTTTCTTT. This gives the protein CASSLDGVSNTEAFF. Combining the CDR3 with reference TRBV5-1 and TRBJ1-1 gives the whole variable domain KAGVTQTPRYLIKTRGQQVTLSCSPISGHRSVSWYQQTPGQGLQFLFEYFSETQRNKGNFPGRFSGRQFSNSRSEMNVSTLELGDSALYLCASSLDGVSNTEAFFGQGTRLTVV.

The rearrangement joins TRBV3-1 (or the pseudogene TRBV3-2) to TRBJ2-1, with D perhaps TRBD2 (5 bases). Germline V gene sequence: CDR1 LGHDT, CDR2 YNNKEL (reference sequence). Between the trimmed V and J ends, which lost 6 bases and 7 bases, there was a span of 7 bases. The CDR3 is 11 amino acids. The CDR3 is CASRRGNEQFF. DNA for the CDR3: TGTGCCAGCAGAAGAGGGAATGAGCAGTTCTTC.

The chain combines TRBV11-2 with TRBJ2-3, with D uncertain. This CDR3 contains 12 residues. V dropped 1 base and J dropped 6 bases, with 5 bases sitting between them. The germline CDR1 and CDR2 sequences are SGHAT and FQNNGV. CDR3 DNA: TGTGCCAGCAGCTTAGGTTATGATACGCAGTATTTT. Its translation: CASSLGYDTQYF.

The chain employs TRBV27 and TRBJ1-2; TRBD1 might be the D (5 bases). Germline CDR1 MNHEY, CDR2 SMNVEV (reference sequence). Trimming took off 5 bases at V and 3 bases at J, with 16 bases between the two ends. The CDR3 is 15 amino acids. The CDR3 nucleotides are TGTGCCAGCAGTGTAAACGCTCGGGGGGACTATGGCTACACCTTC. Translating gives CASSVNARGDYGYTF.

The CDR3 DNA is TGTGCCAGCTCACCCCACAGAGATCAGCCCCAGCATTTT. It is translated as CASSPHRDQPQHF. The J gene is TRBJ1-5, the V gene TRBV18; D is uncertain. V was shortened by 3 bases and J by 5 bases, with 8 bases between the two germline ends. CDR3 size: 13 residues. The germline CDR1 and CDR2 sequences are KGHSH and LQKENI. Complete variable domain (other parts from reference TRBV18 and TRBJ1-5): NAGVMQNPRHLVRRRGQEARLRCSPMKGHSHVYWYRQLPEEGLKFMVYLQKENIIDESGMPKERFSAEFPKEGPSILRIQQVVRGDSAAYFCASSPHRDQPQHFGDGTRLSIL.

The V and J genes are TRBV28 and TRBJ2-5; 8 nucleotides agree with TRBD2. After removal of 3 bases from V and 5 bases from J, the junction contained 5 bases not matched to a gene. Looked up from germline, CDR1 is MDHEN and CDR2 is SYDVKM. The CDR3 is 14 residues long. CDR3 sequence (DNA): TGTGCCAGCAGTTTTAGCGGGGTCCAGGAGACCCAGTACTTC. As protein: CASSFSGVQETQYF.

This clone was counted once. The genes are TRBV28 and TRBJ1-5, with 9 bases that match TRBD1. Germline lookup yields CDR1 MDHEN and CDR2 SYDVKM. The V gene end was trimmed by 6 bases and the J gene end by 9 bases; junction bases not matched to a gene: 9. The CDR3 is 14 residues long. CDR3 nucleotides: TGTGCCAGCAGCTCCGGGACAGGGCTTATGCCCCAGCATTTT. Translating it yields CASSSGTGLMPQHF.

The gene calls are TRBV29-1 and TRBJ2-7; 12 bases fit TRBD2. There are 14 residues in the CDR3. V lost 6 bases to trimming and J lost 5 bases; unmatched junction nucleotides: 8. Germline values: CDR1 SQVTM, CDR2 ANQGSEA. Here the CDR3 reads CSVTSGRGYDEQYF. DNA of the CDR3: TGCAGCGTGACTAGCGGGAGAGGCTATGACGAGCAGTACTTC.

The V call is TRBV30, the J call TRBJ1-2; D is unresolved. CDR3 length equals 13 residues. V lost 4 bases to trimming and J lost 8 bases, with 17 bases between them. The germline V gene has CDR1 GTSNPN and CDR2 SVGIG (reference sequence). The DNA for the CDR3 is TGTGCCTGGATCTCACGGGTTCCGGGGGGCTACACCTTC. Protein sequence: CAWISRVPGGYTF. The full variable domain, completed using reference TRBV30 and TRBJ1-2, is SQTIHQWPATLVQPVGSPLSLECTVEGTSNPNLYWYRQAAGRGLQLLFYSVGIGQISSEVPQNLSASRPQDRQFILSSKKLLLSDSGFYLCAWISRVPGGYTFGSGTRLTVV.

CDR3 sequence: CASSLALGGQPQHF. CDR3 bases: TGTGCCAGCAGCTTAGCGCTGGGGGGTCAGCCCCAGCATTTT. The chain combines TRBV7-8 with TRBJ1-5; perhaps TRBD1 as D (5 bases). The CDR3 loop spans 14 amino acids. Germline CDR1 and CDR2: SGHVS and FQNEAQ. Trimming stripped 0 bases from V and 6 bases from J, with 9 bases between.

This clone has only a few counts. The V gene is TRBV19, the J gene TRBJ1-4, with 7 nucleotides matching TRBD1. Germline values: CDR1 LNHDA, CDR2 SQIVND (reference sequence). Trimming removed 5 bases from V and 5 bases from J; junction bases left unmatched: 8. The CDR3 length is 15 residues. CDR3 bases: TGTGCCAGTAGTCTCGGGACAGTAGGGAATGAAAAACTGTTTTTT. This gives the protein CASSLGTVGNEKLFF.

V is TRBV6-5 and J is TRBJ1-1, with TRBD1 matching 7 bases. The germline V gene has CDR1 MNHEY and CDR2 SVGAGI. The CDR3 is 13 residues long. Trimming cost V 7 bases and J 1 base; bases outside gene matches: 3. CDR3 in amino acids: CASTGQENTEAFF. The CDR3 nucleotides are TGTGCCAGCACCGGACAGGAGAACACTGAAGCTTTCTTT.

This chain connects TRBV6-5 to TRBJ1-2; 8 bases are a match to TRBD1. Germline CDR1 is MNHEY and CDR2 is SVGAGI. CDR3 length: 12 amino acids. V shed 8 bases, J shed 6 bases, and the junction held 5 bases outside the gene matches. CDR3 residues: CASGTGGHGYTF. CDR3 coding DNA: TGTGCCAGCGGCACAGGGGGGCATGGCTACACCTTC.

V is TRBV13 and J is TRBJ2-7; D might be TRBD2 (6 bases). Trimming left V 1 base short and J 2 bases short, with 9 bases between. CDR3 length: 14 amino acids. Per the germline V gene, CDR1 is PRHDT and CDR2 is FYEKMQ (reference sequence). In DNA, the CDR3 is TGTGCCAGCAGCTTAGCGGGGGAGACCTACGAGCAGTACTTC. It specifies CASSLAGETYEQYF.

This clone was detected only a few times. V and J are TRBV5-4 and TRBJ1-1; D not certain. This CDR3 contains 14 residues. CDR1 is SGHNT, CDR2 YYREEE, per germline (reference sequence). V was pared by 0 bases and J by 5 bases, with 11 bases between. The CDR3 sequence is CASSLGGSSTEAFF. As DNA, the CDR3 is TGTGCCAGCAGCTTGGGAGGATCGAGTACTGAAGCTTTCTTT.

The chain joins TRBV10-3 to TRBJ2-1; 8 bases fit TRBD1. Germline V gene lookup returns CDR1 ENHRY and CDR2 SYGVKD. This CDR3 is 16 amino acids long. The V gene end was trimmed by 2 bases and the J gene end by 6 bases; junction bases not matched to a gene: 9. CDR3 sequence reads: CAISEGSNRGFNEQFF. CDR3 sequence (DNA): TGTGCCATCAGTGAGGGCTCGAACAGGGGGTTCAATGAGCAGTTCTTC.

The chain uses TRBV4-2 and TRBJ2-5; D possibly corresponds to TRBD2 (6 bases). The CDR3 sequence is 13 residues long. V gave up 4 bases and J gave up 5 bases, with 11 bases separating them. Per the germline V gene, CDR1 is LGHNA and CDR2 is YNFKEQ. CDR3 nucleotide sequence: TGTGCCAGCAGCCCAGGGACTGCCGAGACCCAGTACTTC. Its protein is CASSPGTAETQYF.

This chain connects TRBV27 to TRBJ2-2; D is unclear. The CDR3 totals 12 residues. Trimming removed 3 bases from V and 4 bases from J, with 3 bases in between. Germline CDR1 and CDR2: MNHEY and SMNVEV (reference sequence). The CDR3 bases are TGTGCCAGCAGTTTCGGCACCGGGGAGCTGTTTTTT. Translating gives CASSFGTGELFF.

This sequence joins TRBV4-1 and TRBJ2-7; D is perhaps TRBD2 (6 bases). The V and J ends lost 0 bases and 0 bases respectively, with 15 bases between them. The CDR3 totals 17 residues. Germline loops: CDR1 MGHRA, CDR2 YSYEKL. CDR3 DNA sequence: TGCGCCAGCAGCCAAGACGGTAGGGCGGGATCCTCCTACGAGCAGTACTTC. This gives the protein CASSQDGRAGSSYEQYF.

V gene TRBV27 combines with J gene TRBJ2-3, with a tentative D call TRBD1 (5 bases). The CDR3 has 16 residues. Trimming stripped 8 bases from V and 0 bases from J, with 18 bases between. The germline CDR1 and CDR2 sequences are MNHEY and SMNVEV (reference sequence). CDR3 bases: TGTGCCAGCGGAAGTAGGGGCGGAGTTAGCACAGATACGCAGTATTTT. This gives the protein CASGSRGGVSTDTQYF.